This T cell receptor (beta chain) was found in a study of blood T cell repertoires in COVID-19. As for the study in general: Collection of acute and convalescent COVID-19 samples took place in the United States, Italy and Spain. T cells, B-cell-depleted T cells, or PBMCs supplied cDNA or gDNA.

The CDR3 covers 11 residues. V shed 5 bases and J shed 8 bases, with 10 bases lying between them. From germline, CDR1 is DFQATT and CDR2 SNEGSKA (reference sequence). Original methodology: Researchers report that nucleated cell counts were estimated from reference gene primer amplification. TCRdb keeps only in-frame clones here, not all; method: immunoSEQ multiplex PCR. The D gene and trimming were derived from the DNA, and the V and J assignments and clone size from that table. In the table there are some 370,000 clones, roughly nine tenths of which are singletons. Specimen: peripheral blood. This TCR came from a man aged 40-49 years with acute or convalescent COVID-19. This chain joins TRBV20-1 and TRBJ2-1, with D unclear. CDR3 protein: CSAPYSHEQFF. CDR3 in DNA: TGCAGTGCTCCCTACTCTCATGAGCAGTTCTTC.